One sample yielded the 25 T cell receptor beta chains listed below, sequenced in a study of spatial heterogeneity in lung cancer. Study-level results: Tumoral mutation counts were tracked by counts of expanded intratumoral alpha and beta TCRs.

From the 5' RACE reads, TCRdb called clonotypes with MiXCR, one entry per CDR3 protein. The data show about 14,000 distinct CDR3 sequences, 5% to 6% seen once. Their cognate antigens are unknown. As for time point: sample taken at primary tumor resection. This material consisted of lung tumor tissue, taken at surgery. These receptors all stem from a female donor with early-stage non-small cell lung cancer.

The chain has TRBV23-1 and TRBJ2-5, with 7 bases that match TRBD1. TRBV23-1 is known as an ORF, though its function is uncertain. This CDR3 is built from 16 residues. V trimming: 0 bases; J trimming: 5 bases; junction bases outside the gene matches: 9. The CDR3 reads CASSQSGQDPPETQYF. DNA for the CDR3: TGCGCCAGCAGTCAATCCGGACAGGATCCGCCGGAGACCCAGTACTTC.

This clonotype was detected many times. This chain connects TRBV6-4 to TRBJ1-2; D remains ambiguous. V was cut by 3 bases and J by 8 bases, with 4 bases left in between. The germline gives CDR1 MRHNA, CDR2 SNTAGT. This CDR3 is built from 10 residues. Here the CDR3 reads CASSDGGYTF. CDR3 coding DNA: TGTGCCAGCAGTGATGGAGGCTACACCTTC.

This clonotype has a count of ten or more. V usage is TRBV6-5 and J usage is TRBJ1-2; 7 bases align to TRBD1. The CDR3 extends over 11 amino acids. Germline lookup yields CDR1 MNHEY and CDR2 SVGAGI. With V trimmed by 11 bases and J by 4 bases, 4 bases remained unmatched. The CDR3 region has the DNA TGTGCCTCAGGGGGGGGCTATGGCTACACCTTC. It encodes CASGGGYGYTF.

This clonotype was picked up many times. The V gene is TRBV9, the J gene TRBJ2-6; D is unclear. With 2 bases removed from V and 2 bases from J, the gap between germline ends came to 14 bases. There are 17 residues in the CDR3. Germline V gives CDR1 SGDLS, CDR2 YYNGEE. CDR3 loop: CASSVSLVGAGANVLTF. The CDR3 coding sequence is TGTGCCAGCAGCGTTTCCTTGGTTGGGGCTGGGGCCAACGTCCTGACTTTC.

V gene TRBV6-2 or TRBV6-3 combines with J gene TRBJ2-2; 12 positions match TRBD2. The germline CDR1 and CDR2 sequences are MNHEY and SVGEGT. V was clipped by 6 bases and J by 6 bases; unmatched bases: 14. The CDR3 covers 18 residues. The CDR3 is CASRRTMTSGRIAGELFF. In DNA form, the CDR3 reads TGTGCCAGCAGACGAACCATGACTAGCGGGAGAATTGCCGGGGAGCTGTTTTTT.

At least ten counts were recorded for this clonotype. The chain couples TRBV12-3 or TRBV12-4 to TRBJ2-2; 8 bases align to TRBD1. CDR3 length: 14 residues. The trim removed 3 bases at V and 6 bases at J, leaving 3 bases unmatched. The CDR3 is CASSLDRVSGELFF. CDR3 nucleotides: TGTGCCAGCAGTTTGGACAGGGTTTCCGGGGAGCTGTTTTTT.

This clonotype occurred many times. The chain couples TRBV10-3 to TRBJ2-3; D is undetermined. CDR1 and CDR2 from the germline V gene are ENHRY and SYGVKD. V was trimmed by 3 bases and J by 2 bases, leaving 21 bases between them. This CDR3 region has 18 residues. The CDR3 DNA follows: TGTGCCATCAGTGAACCCCCTACTGGGTTGCGGTACACAGATACGCAGTATTTT. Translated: CAISEPPTGLRYTDTQYF.

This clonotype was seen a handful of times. CDR3 in amino acids: CASSYGLAGQETQYF. In DNA, the CDR3 is TGTGCCAGCAGTTACGGACTAGCGGGGCAAGAGACCCAGTACTTC. The chain has TRBV7-3 and TRBJ2-5; 12 nucleotides line up with TRBD2. This CDR3 contains 15 residues. The germline V gene encodes CDR1 SGHTA and CDR2 FQGTGA. The V and J ends lost 6 bases and 2 bases, in that order; junction bases with no gene match: 4.

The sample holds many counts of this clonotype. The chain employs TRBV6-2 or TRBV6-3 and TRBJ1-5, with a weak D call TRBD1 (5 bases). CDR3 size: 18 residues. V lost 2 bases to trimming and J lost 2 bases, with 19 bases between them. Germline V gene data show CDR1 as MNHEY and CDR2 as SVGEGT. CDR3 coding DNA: TGTGCCAGCAGTTACCGACAACAGGTACCTATAGGCAATCAGCCCCAGCATTTT. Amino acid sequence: CASSYRQQVPIGNQPQHF.

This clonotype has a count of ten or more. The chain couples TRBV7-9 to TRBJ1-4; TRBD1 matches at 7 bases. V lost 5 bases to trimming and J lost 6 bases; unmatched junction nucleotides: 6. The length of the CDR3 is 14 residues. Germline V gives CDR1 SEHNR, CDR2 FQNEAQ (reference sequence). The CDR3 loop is CASSLTGPHEKLFF. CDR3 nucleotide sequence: TGTGCCAGCAGCCTGACAGGGCCTCATGAAAAACTGTTTTTT.

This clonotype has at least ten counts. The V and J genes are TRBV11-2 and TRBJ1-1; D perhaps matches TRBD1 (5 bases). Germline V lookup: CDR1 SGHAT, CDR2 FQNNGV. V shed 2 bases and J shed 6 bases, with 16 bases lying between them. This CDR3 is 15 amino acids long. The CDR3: CASSLSGQGQAEAFF. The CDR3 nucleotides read TGTGCCAGCAGCTTATCGGGGCAGGGCCAAGCTGAAGCTTTCTTT.

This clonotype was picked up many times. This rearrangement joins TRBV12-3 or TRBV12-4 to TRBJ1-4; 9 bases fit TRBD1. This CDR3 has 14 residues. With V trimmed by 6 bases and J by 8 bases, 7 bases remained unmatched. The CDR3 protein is CASRSGTGSEKLFF. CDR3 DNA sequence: TGTGCCAGCAGGAGCGGGACAGGGAGCGAAAAACTGTTTTTT.

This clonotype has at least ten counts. The CDR3 coding sequence is TGTGCCAGCAGCAGATTCTCTGGAAACACCATATATTTT. Translating gives CASSRFSGNTIYF. The chain has TRBV21-1 and TRBJ1-3. TRBV21-1 is designated a pseudogene. The CDR3 contains 13 residues.

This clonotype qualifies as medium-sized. The CDR3 loop reads CASSQDFRGSGNTIYF. Written as DNA, the CDR3 is TGCGCCAGCAGCCAAGACTTCAGGGGCTCTGGAAACACCATATATTTT. V is TRBV4-3 and J is TRBJ1-3; weak D call: TRBD1 (6 bases). Looked up from germline, CDR1 is LGHNA and CDR2 is YSLEER. Deletions cut 0 bases from V and 0 bases from J, with 9 bases between. The CDR3 is made up of 16 amino acids.

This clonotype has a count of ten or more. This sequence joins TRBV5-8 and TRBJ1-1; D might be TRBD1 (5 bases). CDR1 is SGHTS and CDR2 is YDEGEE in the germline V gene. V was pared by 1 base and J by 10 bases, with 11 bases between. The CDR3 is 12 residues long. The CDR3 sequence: CASSLMGVGAFF. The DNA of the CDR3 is TGTGCCAGCAGCTTGATGGGGGTAGGAGCTTTCTTT.

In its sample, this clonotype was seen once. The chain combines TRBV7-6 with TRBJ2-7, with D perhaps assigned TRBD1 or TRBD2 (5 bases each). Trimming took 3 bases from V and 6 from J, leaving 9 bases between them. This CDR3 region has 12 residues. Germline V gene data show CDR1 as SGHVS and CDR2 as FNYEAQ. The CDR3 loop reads CASSFWGREQYF. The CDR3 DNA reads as TGTGCCAGCAGCTTCTGGGGACGCGAGCAGTACTTC.

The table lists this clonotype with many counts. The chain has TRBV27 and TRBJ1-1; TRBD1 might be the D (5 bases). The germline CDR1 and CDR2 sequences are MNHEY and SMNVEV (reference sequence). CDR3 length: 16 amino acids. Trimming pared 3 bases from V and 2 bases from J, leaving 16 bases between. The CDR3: CASSFAYPRDNTEAFF. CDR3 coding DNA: TGTGCCAGCAGTTTCGCTTACCCACGGGACAACACTGAAGCTTTCTTT.

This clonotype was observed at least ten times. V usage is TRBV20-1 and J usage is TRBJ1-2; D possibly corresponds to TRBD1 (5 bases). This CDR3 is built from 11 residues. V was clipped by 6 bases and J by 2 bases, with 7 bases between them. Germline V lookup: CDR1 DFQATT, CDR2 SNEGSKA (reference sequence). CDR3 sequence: CSANRNYGYTF. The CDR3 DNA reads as TGCAGTGCAAACAGGAACTATGGCTACACCTTC.

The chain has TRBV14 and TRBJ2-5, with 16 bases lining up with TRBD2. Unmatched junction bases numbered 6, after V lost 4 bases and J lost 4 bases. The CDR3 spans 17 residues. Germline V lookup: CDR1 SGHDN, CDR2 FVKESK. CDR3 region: CASSPGLAGGPRETQYF. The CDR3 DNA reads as TGTGCCAGCAGCCCGGGACTAGCGGGGGGGCCCCGAGAGACCCAGTACTTC.

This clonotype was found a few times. The CDR3 bases are TGTGCTACAGGGACAGGGGAAATTTCTCAGCCCCAGCATTTT. Translation: CATGTGEISQPQHF. This rearrangement joins TRBV12-5 to TRBJ1-5, with 10 bases that match TRBD1. CDR1 is LGHNT, CDR2 FRNRAP, per germline. There are 14 residues in the CDR3. Trimming cost V 10 bases and J 6 bases; bases outside gene matches: 9.

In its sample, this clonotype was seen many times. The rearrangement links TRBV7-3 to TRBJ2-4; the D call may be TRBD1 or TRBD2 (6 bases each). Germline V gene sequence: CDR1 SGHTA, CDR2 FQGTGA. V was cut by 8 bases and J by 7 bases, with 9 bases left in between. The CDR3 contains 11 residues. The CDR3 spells CASGGGNIQYF. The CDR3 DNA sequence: TGTGCCAGCGGAGGGGGTAACATTCAGTACTTC.

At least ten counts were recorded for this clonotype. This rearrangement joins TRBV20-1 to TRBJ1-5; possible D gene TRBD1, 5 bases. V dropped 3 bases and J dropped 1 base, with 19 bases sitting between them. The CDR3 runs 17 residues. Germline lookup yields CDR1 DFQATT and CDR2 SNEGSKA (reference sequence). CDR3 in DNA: TGCAGTGCTAGTGAGGGACCGCAACATCAGAGCAATCAGCCCCAGCATTTT. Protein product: CSASEGPQHQSNQPQHF.

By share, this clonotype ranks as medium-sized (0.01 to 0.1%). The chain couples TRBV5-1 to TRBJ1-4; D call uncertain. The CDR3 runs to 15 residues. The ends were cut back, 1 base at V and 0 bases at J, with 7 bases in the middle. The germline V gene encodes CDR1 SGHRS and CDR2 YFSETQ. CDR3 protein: CASSLFGATNEKLFF. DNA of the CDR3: TGCGCCAGCAGCTTGTTTGGGGCAACTAATGAAAAACTGTTTTTT.

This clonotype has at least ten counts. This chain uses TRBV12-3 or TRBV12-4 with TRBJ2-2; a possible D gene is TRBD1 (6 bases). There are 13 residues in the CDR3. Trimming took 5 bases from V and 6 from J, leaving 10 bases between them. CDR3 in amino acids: CASSTGSPGELFF. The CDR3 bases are TGTGCCAGCAGTACAGGGAGCCCCGGGGAGCTGTTTTTT.

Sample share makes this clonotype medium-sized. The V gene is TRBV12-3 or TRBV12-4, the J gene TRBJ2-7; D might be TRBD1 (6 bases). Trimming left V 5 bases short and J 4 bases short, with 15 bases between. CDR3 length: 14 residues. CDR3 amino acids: CASSPDRSRYEQYF. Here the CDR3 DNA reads TGTGCCAGCAGTCCCGACAGGAGCCGGTACGAGCAGTACTTC.